The 12 T cell receptor beta chains reported below all come from one sample, sequenced in a study of T-cell reconstitution after alpha-beta-depleted transplantation in children. Preparation of the TCRbeta library used unique molecular identifiers. TCRdb fed the PCR reads into MiXCR, producing one record per CDR3 protein. This sample has some 600,000 distinct CDR3 sequences, with around 16% found just once. The sequences come from PBMCs from the stem cell graft donor, collected from the stem cell graft. The receptors shown here come from a human donor who donated a stem cell graft to a child with acute myeloid leukemia.

This clonotype was counted at least ten times. V usage is TRBV6-5 and J usage is TRBJ2-2, with D possibly TRBD1 on 5 matching bases. Germline V gene data show CDR1 as MNHEY and CDR2 as SVGAGI. V was shortened by 4 bases and J by 5 bases, with 8 bases between the two germline ends. The length of the CDR3 is 13 residues. CDR3 in DNA: TGTGCCAGCAGTTCCAGGGTAACCGGGGAGCTGTTTTTT. This gives the protein CASSSRVTGELFF.

On this clonotype: A much larger clone differs by one base, so this may be a read error. The chain employs TRBV10-2 and TRBJ2-5, with 10 nucleotides matching TRBD2. CDR3 size: 15 residues. From germline, CDR1 is WSHSY and CDR2 SAAADI. CDR3 region: CASGESGLAQETQYF. CDR3 DNA: TGCGCCAGCGGTGAGTCGGGACTAGCGCAAGAGACCCAGTACTTC.

The chain couples TRBV5-4 to TRBJ2-1; tentative D call: TRBD2 (6 bases). Trimming cost V 3 bases and J 0 bases, with 13 bases left between them. The germline gives CDR1 SGHNT, CDR2 YYREEE (reference sequence). This CDR3 is built from 16 residues. The CDR3 protein is CASSSGVRSSYNEQFF. The CDR3 nucleotides read TGTGCCAGCAGCTCGGGGGTCCGAAGCTCCTACAATGAGCAGTTCTTC.

This clonotype was seen repeatedly, ten times or more. Written as DNA, the CDR3 is TGCGCCAGCAGCTCGACTAGCGGGGGGGATATCGAGCAGTACTTC. Translated: CASSSTSGGDIEQYF. The genes are TRBV5-1 and TRBJ2-7; 14 bases map to TRBD2. CDR1 is SGHRS and CDR2 is YFSETQ in the germline V gene. The ends lost 3 bases at V and 6 bases at J; junction bases unmatched: 5. The CDR3 runs to 15 residues.

This clonotype was counted ten times or more. The J gene is TRBJ2-1, the V gene TRBV4-2; the D is unclear. This CDR3 contains 16 residues. V lost 0 bases, J lost 4 bases, and 13 bases lay in between. Looked up from germline, CDR1 is LGHNA and CDR2 is YNFKEQ. CDR3 in DNA: TGTGCCAGCAGCCAAGATTTGAGGAGCGCATACAATGAGCAGTTCTTC. Amino acid sequence: CASSQDLRSAYNEQFF.

At least ten counts were recorded for this clonotype. The chain joins TRBV5-1 to TRBJ1-5; the D gene is possibly TRBD1 (6 bases). This CDR3 has 13 amino acids. Germline V gives CDR1 SGHRS, CDR2 YFSETQ. V lost 3 bases and J 8 bases, leaving 12 bases between the germline ends. The CDR3 DNA sequence: TGCGCCAGCAGCTATGGGGGCATGGAGCCCCAGCATTTT. Its translation: CASSYGGMEPQHF.

V usage is TRBV11-2 and J usage is TRBJ2-1; TRBD2 aligns across 8 bases. CDR1 is SGHAT, CDR2 FQNNGV, per germline. This CDR3 has 18 residues. The junction had 16 bases not matched to a gene; V was cut back by 2 bases and J by 7 bases. The CDR3 bases are TGTGCCAGCAGCTTATCTCAGAAGTTTGCGGGGGGCATGAATGAGCAGTTCTTC. As protein: CASSLSQKFAGGMNEQFF.

Ten or more counts support this clonotype. The chain is built from TRBV6-1 and TRBJ2-7, with D perhaps matching TRBD2 (6 bases). The germline V gene has CDR1 MNHNS and CDR2 SASEGT. With 0 bases removed from V and 4 bases from J, the gap between germline ends came to 16 bases. The CDR3 sequence is 16 residues long. The CDR3 DNA sequence: TGTGCCAGCAGTGAAGCGTTAGGGGCGGCGGGGTACGAGCAGTACGTC. Translated, it gives CASSEALGAAGYEQYV.

The sample holds many counts of this clonotype. V usage is TRBV20-1 and J usage is TRBJ2-3; D tentatively reads TRBD1 or TRBD2 (6 bases each). CDR3 size: 14 residues. The germline V gene encodes CDR1 DFQATT and CDR2 SNEGSKA (reference sequence). V was trimmed by 6 bases and J by 1 base, leaving 14 bases between them. Written as DNA, the CDR3 is TGCAGTGCCGTAGGGGGGCGCGGCACAGATACGCAGTATTTT. Its translation is CSAVGGRGTDTQYF.

In this sample, this clonotype turned up a few times. The chain links TRBV7-2 to TRBJ2-1; possible D gene TRBD2, 5 bases. The germline V and J ends were trimmed by 3 bases and 10 bases, with 10 bases remaining between them. The V gene's germline CDR1 is SGHTA and CDR2 FQGNSA. CDR3 length equals 12 residues. CDR3 amino acids: CASSLASPEQFF. The DNA for the CDR3 is TGTGCCAGCAGCTTGGCTAGCCCGGAGCAGTTCTTC.

This clonotype turned up a few times. The V call is TRBV20-1, the J call TRBJ2-7; D is possibly TRBD2 (6 bases). Germline-derived CDR1 and CDR2 are DFQATT and SNEGSKA (reference sequence). Trimming took off 1 base at V and 3 bases at J, with 22 bases between the two ends. The CDR3 spans 17 residues. In DNA, the CDR3 is TGCAGTGCTAGAGGACCCCCCTCCGGGACTCCCGACTACGAGCAGTACGTC. This translates into CSARGPPSGTPDYEQYV.

The chain employs TRBV15 and TRBJ1-1; a weak D match, TRBD1 (6 bases). There are 13 residues in the CDR3. In germline, CDR1 is LNHNV, CDR2 YYDKDF (reference sequence). V lost 0 bases and J lost 7, with 9 bases in between. This CDR3 is CATSRDSGVEAFF. For the CDR3, the DNA is TGTGCCACCAGCAGAGATTCAGGGGTTGAAGCTTTCTTT.